This is a list of T cell receptor beta chains from one sample in a study of CD8 T cells in Susac syndrome. TCRdb re-called the immunoSEQ multiplex PCR reads with MiXCR, one entry per CDR3 protein. This sample has some 95,000 distinct CDR3 sequences, with approximately 95% found just once. Sequencing was done on a sample of CD8+ T cells from PBMCs. These TCRs come from a human donor in good health. Each CDR3 is given with its conserved first and last residue. Fields, in order: clone size, V gene, D gene, J gene, CDR3 protein, CDR3 DNA. A D gene is named only where the DNA matches it firmly. Rows give clone size only sometimes, using once, few, many, or a class for an expanded clone.

clone size: once; V gene: TRBV7-4; D gene: -; J gene: TRBJ1-1; CDR3 protein: CASSLVSKEAFF; CDR3 DNA: TGTGCCAGCAGCTTAGTTTCGAAAGAAGCTTTCTTT
clone size: -; V gene: TRBV9; D gene: -; J gene: TRBJ2-5; CDR3 protein: CASSVYGTAQETQYF; CDR3 DNA: TGTGCCAGCAGCGTTTACGGGACGGCGCAAGAGACCCAGTACTTC
clone size: -; V gene: TRBV7-9; D gene: -; J gene: TRBJ1-2; CDR3 protein: CASSSGSNYGYTF; CDR3 DNA: TGTGCCAGCAGCTCCGGGTCTAACTATGGCTACACCTTC
clone size: once; V gene: TRBV5-4; D gene: -; J gene: TRBJ2-7; CDR3 protein: CASSLEVAGAFYEQYF; CDR3 DNA: TGTGCCAGCAGCTTGGAAGTGGCCGGGGCTTTCTACGAGCAGTACTTC
clone size: -; V gene: TRBV4-1; D gene: -; J gene: TRBJ1-5; CDR3 protein: CASSLVEDSNQPQHF; CDR3 DNA: TGCGCCAGCAGCCTGGTAGAAGATAGCAATCAGCCCCAGCATTTT
clone size: -; V gene: TRBV6-1; D gene: -; J gene: TRBJ2-3; CDR3 protein: CASSEYVGFTDTQYF; CDR3 DNA: TGTGCCAGCAGTGAATATGTGGGCTTCACAGATACGCAGTATTTT
clone size: -; V gene: TRBV15; D gene: -; J gene: TRBJ1-2; CDR3 protein: CATSRDREDGYTF; CDR3 DNA: TGTGCCACCAGCAGAGATAGGGAGGATGGCTACACCTTC
clone size: -; V gene: TRBV4-1; D gene: -; J gene: TRBJ1-2; CDR3 protein: CASSPHRVSNYGYTF; CDR3 DNA: TGCGCCAGCAGCCCCCACAGGGTGTCTAACTATGGCTACACCTTC
clone size: -; V gene: TRBV9; D gene: -; J gene: TRBJ2-6; CDR3 protein: CASIGGPGANVLTF; CDR3 DNA: TGTGCCAGCATTGGTGGCCCTGGGGCCAACGTCCTGACTTTC
clone size: -; V gene: TRBV5-1; D gene: TRBD1; J gene: TRBJ2-7; CDR3 protein: CASSSKQGSSYEQYF; CDR3 DNA: TGCGCCAGCAGCTCAAAACAGGGGTCCTCCTACGAGCAGTACTTC
clone size: once; V gene: TRBV3-1; D gene: -; J gene: TRBJ2-1; CDR3 protein: CASSQETDSSYNEQFF; CDR3 DNA: TGTGCCAGCAGCCAAGAAACGGACAGCTCCTACAATGAGCAGTTCTTC
clone size: -; V gene: TRBV4-1; D gene: TRBD1; J gene: TRBJ1-1; CDR3 protein: CASSQYRGHTEAFF; CDR3 DNA: TGCGCCAGCAGCCAGTACAGGGGGCATACTGAAGCTTTCTTT
clone size: -; V gene: TRBV6-2/TRBV6-3; D gene: -; J gene: TRBJ1-1; CDR3 protein: CASTLLGVNTEAFF; CDR3 DNA: TGTGCCAGCACCCTCCTGGGCGTCAACACTGAAGCTTTCTTT
clone size: -; V gene: TRBV7-9; D gene: TRBD1; J gene: TRBJ1-2; CDR3 protein: CASSLALKGQEGYGYTF; CDR3 DNA: TGTGCCAGCAGCTTAGCGCTTAAGGGACAGGAAGGGTATGGCTACACCTTC
clone size: -; V gene: TRBV18; D gene: -; J gene: TRBJ1-1; CDR3 protein: CASSPPDYMAPNTEAFF; CDR3 DNA: TGTGCCAGCTCACCACCCGACTACATGGCACCGAACACTGAAGCTTTCTTT
clone size: -; V gene: TRBV19; D gene: -; J gene: TRBJ2-2; CDR3 protein: CASSMETGELFF; CDR3 DNA: TGTGCCAGTAGTATGGAGACCGGGGAGCTGTTTTTT
clone size: -; V gene: TRBV20-1; D gene: TRBD2; J gene: TRBJ2-3; CDR3 protein: CSAPWGGGADTQYF; CDR3 DNA: TGCAGTGCTCCTTGGGGCGGGGGGGCAGATACGCAGTATTTT
clone size: -; V gene: TRBV12-3/TRBV12-4; D gene: -; J gene: TRBJ1-2; CDR3 protein: CASSLGPAFYGYTF; CDR3 DNA: TGTGCCAGCAGTTTAGGACCAGCCTTCTATGGCTACACCTTC
clone size: -; V gene: TRBV9; D gene: -; J gene: TRBJ1-2; CDR3 protein: CASSVEGGGYTF; CDR3 DNA: TGTGCCAGCAGCGTAGAAGGGGGAGGCTACACCTTC
clone size: -; V gene: TRBV5-4; D gene: -; J gene: TRBJ1-6; CDR3 protein: CASSGGLQGEGSPLHF; CDR3 DNA: TGTGCCAGCAGCGGGGGTTTGCAGGGAGAAGGTTCACCCCTCCACTTT
clone size: -; V gene: TRBV7-8; D gene: TRBD2; J gene: TRBJ2-5; CDR3 protein: CASSLEGGTSGVWETQYF; CDR3 DNA: TGTGCCAGCAGCTTAGAGGGTGGGACTAGCGGGGTTTGGGAGACCCAGTACTTC
clone size: -; V gene: TRBV5-1; D gene: TRBD2; J gene: TRBJ2-1; CDR3 protein: CASSLHSGVSEQFF; CDR3 DNA: TGCGCCAGCAGCTTGCATAGCGGGGTGAGTGAGCAGTTCTTC
clone size: -; V gene: TRBV11-2; D gene: -; J gene: TRBJ2-5; CDR3 protein: CASSLGGAKTQYF; CDR3 DNA: TGTGCCAGCAGCTTGGGGGGCGCGAAGACCCAGTACTTC
clone size: -; V gene: TRBV30; D gene: -; J gene: TRBJ2-7; CDR3 protein: CAWRDSYEQYF; CDR3 DNA: TGTGCCTGGAGGGACAGCTACGAGCAATACTTC
clone size: -; V gene: TRBV5-1; D gene: -; J gene: TRBJ2-2; CDR3 protein: CASSPKTTAPGTGELFF; CDR3 DNA: TGCGCCAGCAGCCCAAAAACGACAGCCCCGGGCACCGGGGAGCTGTTTTTT
clone size: -; V gene: TRBV6-2/TRBV6-3; D gene: -; J gene: TRBJ2-1; CDR3 protein: CASSYNRIVHNEQFF; CDR3 DNA: TGTGCCAGCAGTTACAACAGGATAGTACACAATGAGCAGTTCTTC
clone size: -; V gene: TRBV4-1; D gene: TRBD1; J gene: TRBJ1-1; CDR3 protein: CASSQPDRLSTEAFF; CDR3 DNA: TGCGCCAGCAGCCAACCGGACAGGCTCAGCACTGAAGCTTTCTTT
clone size: once; V gene: TRBV7-9; D gene: -; J gene: TRBJ2-3; CDR3 protein: CASSHGRSQYF; CDR3 DNA: TGTGCCAGCAGCCACGGTCGATCGCAGTATTTT
clone size: -; V gene: TRBV13; D gene: -; J gene: TRBJ1-1; CDR3 protein: CASSFYRVGTEAFF; CDR3 DNA: TGTGCCAGCAGCTTTTACAGGGTTGGCACTGAAGCTTTCTTT
clone size: -; V gene: TRBV5-1; D gene: -; J gene: TRBJ2-7; CDR3 protein: CASSLGQGLWGEQYF; CDR3 DNA: TGCGCCAGCAGCTTGGGGCAGGGACTTTGGGGCGAGCAGTACTTC
clone size: -; V gene: TRBV13; D gene: -; J gene: TRBJ1-6; CDR3 protein: CASSINSYNSPLHF; CDR3 DNA: TGTGCCAGCAGCATCAACTCCTATAATTCACCCCTCCACTTT
clone size: few; V gene: TRBV19; D gene: TRBD1; J gene: TRBJ1-1; CDR3 protein: CASSINRGTEAFF; CDR3 DNA: TGTGCCAGTAGTATTAACAGGGGCACTGAAGCTTTCTTT
clone size: once; V gene: TRBV10-3; D gene: -; J gene: TRBJ2-5; CDR3 protein: CAIMRVEETQYF; CDR3 DNA: TGTGCCATCATGAGGGTGGAAGAGACCCAGTACTTC
clone size: -; V gene: TRBV7-3; D gene: TRBD2; J gene: TRBJ2-1; CDR3 protein: CASSPTSGENNEQFF; CDR3 DNA: TGTGCCAGCAGCCCGACTAGCGGGGAGAACAATGAGCAGTTCTTC
clone size: once; V gene: TRBV19; D gene: TRBD2; J gene: TRBJ2-7; CDR3 protein: CASSYRTSGPYEQYF; CDR3 DNA: TGTGCCAGTAGTTACCGGACTAGCGGTCCCTACGAGCAGTACTTC
clone size: -; V gene: TRBV29-1; D gene: TRBD2; J gene: TRBJ2-7; CDR3 protein: CSVEGTSGGAYEQYF; CDR3 DNA: TGCAGCGTTGAAGGGACTAGCGGGGGGGCGTACGAGCAGTACTTC
clone size: -; V gene: TRBV29-1; D gene: -; J gene: TRBJ1-2; CDR3 protein: CSAIDRTVGGYTF; CDR3 DNA: TGCAGCGCAATCGACAGAACAGTTGGTGGCTACACCTTC
clone size: -; V gene: TRBV14; D gene: -; J gene: TRBJ1-2; CDR3 protein: CASSPKVSGGYTF; CDR3 DNA: TGTGCCAGCAGCCCGAAGGTCTCGGGGGGCTACACCTTC
clone size: -; V gene: TRBV10-3; D gene: -; J gene: TRBJ2-2; CDR3 protein: CALGNTGELFF; CDR3 DNA: TGTGCCCTAGGAAACACCGGGGAGCTGTTTTTT
clone size: -; V gene: TRBV7-9; D gene: -; J gene: TRBJ1-1; CDR3 protein: CASSPWSRIPEAFF; CDR3 DNA: TGTGCCAGCAGCCCTTGGTCCCGTATCCCTGAAGCTTTCTTT
clone size: -; V gene: TRBV3-1; D gene: -; J gene: TRBJ1-5; CDR3 protein: CASSQESGPQHF; CDR3 DNA: TGTGCCAGCAGCCAAGAGTCAGGGCCCCAGCATTTT
clone size: -; V gene: TRBV27; D gene: -; J gene: TRBJ1-3; CDR3 protein: CASSLTRGSGNTIYF; CDR3 DNA: TGTGCCAGCAGTTTAACACGGGGCTCTGGAAACACCATATATTTT
clone size: -; V gene: TRBV29-1; D gene: TRBD1; J gene: TRBJ2-7; CDR3 protein: CSVEDPGTASYEQYF; CDR3 DNA: TGCAGCGTTGAAGATCCGGGGACAGCGTCCTACGAGCAGTACTTC
clone size: -; V gene: TRBV2; D gene: -; J gene: TRBJ2-6; CDR3 protein: CASSEWAAADLSGANVLTF; CDR3 DNA: TGTGCCAGCAGTGAATGGGCAGCCGCCGACCTCTCTGGGGCCAACGTCCTGACTTTC
clone size: once; V gene: TRBV7-3; D gene: -; J gene: TRBJ2-3; CDR3 protein: CASSSTGAGHTQYF; CDR3 DNA: TGTGCCAGCAGCTCCACGGGGGCGGGACATACGCAGTATTTT
clone size: -; V gene: TRBV27; D gene: -; J gene: TRBJ2-5; CDR3 protein: CASSHTGKGQYF; CDR3 DNA: TGTGCCAGCAGTCATACAGGGAAGGGCCAGTACTTC
clone size: -; V gene: TRBV11-1; D gene: TRBD2; J gene: TRBJ2-7; CDR3 protein: CASSADGLAGVEQYF; CDR3 DNA: TGTGCCAGCAGCGCGGACGGACTAGCGGGGGTCGAGCAGTACTTC
clone size: -; V gene: TRBV5-5; D gene: TRBD2; J gene: TRBJ2-5; CDR3 protein: CASSLRLAGQETQYF; CDR3 DNA: TGTGCCAGCAGCTTGAGGCTAGCGGGACAAGAGACCCAGTACTTC
clone size: -; V gene: TRBV13; D gene: TRBD1; J gene: TRBJ1-2; CDR3 protein: CASSQGQVTYGYTF; CDR3 DNA: TGTGCCAGCAGCCAAGGACAGGTGACCTATGGCTACACCTTC
clone size: -; V gene: TRBV4-2; D gene: -; J gene: TRBJ2-7; CDR3 protein: CASSQDSLYEQYF; CDR3 DNA: TGTGCCAGCAGCCAAGATAGTCTCTACGAGCAGTACTTC
clone size: -; V gene: TRBV29-1; D gene: -; J gene: TRBJ2-7; CDR3 protein: CSAGSTESYEQYF; CDR3 DNA: TGCAGCGCCGGATCGACAGAATCCTACGAGCAGTACTTC
clone size: -; V gene: TRBV4-1; D gene: -; J gene: TRBJ2-3; CDR3 protein: CASSDRTEGQYF; CDR3 DNA: TGCGCCAGCAGCGACCGGACAGAAGGGCAGTATTTT
clone size: -; V gene: TRBV6-5; D gene: -; J gene: TRBJ1-1; CDR3 protein: CASRGRNMNTEAFF; CDR3 DNA: TGTGCCAGCAGGGGACGGAACATGAACACTGAAGCTTTCTTT
clone size: -; V gene: TRBV6-6; D gene: TRBD1; J gene: TRBJ1-3; CDR3 protein: CATGQAGNTIYF; CDR3 DNA: TGTGCCACGGGACAGGCTGGAAACACCATATATTTT